A selection of T cell receptor beta chains follows, all from one sample in a study of graft-versus-host responses after intestinal transplantation. TCRdb keeps only in-frame clones here, not all; method: immunoSEQ multiplex PCR. This table holds about 100,000 clones, around 90% found once. The sample in question was PBMCs, obtained roughly 410 days after intestinal transplant. Source of these receptors: a human patient who received an intestinal transplant, so some T cells may come from the graft donor. The CDR3 runs from the conserved cysteine through the conserved F or W. The D gene is left open where the match is weak. Some rows have no size entry. The others give once, few or many, or a class for an expanded clone.

clone size: once; J gene: TRBJ1-5; D gene: -; V gene: TRBV5-1; CDR3 DNA: TGCGCCAGCAGCTTGGGGCCGAATCAGCCCCAGCATTTT; CDR3 protein: CASSLGPNQPQHF
clone size: -; J gene: TRBJ2-7; D gene: TRBD1; V gene: TRBV5-1; CDR3 DNA: TGCGCCAGCTCAGGACAGGCCAACTACGAGCAGTACTTC; CDR3 protein: CASSGQANYEQYF
clone size: once; J gene: TRBJ1-1; D gene: -; V gene: TRBV27; CDR3 DNA: TGTGCCAGCAGGCCCGGTATGAACACTGAAGCTTTCTTT; CDR3 protein: CASRPGMNTEAFF
clone size: -; J gene: TRBJ1-6; D gene: -; V gene: TRBV25-1; CDR3 DNA: TGTGCCAGCGGCCCAAGCTCCTATAATTCACCCCTCCACTTT; CDR3 protein: CASGPSSYNSPLHF
clone size: -; J gene: TRBJ1-4; D gene: TRBD1; V gene: TRBV5-1; CDR3 DNA: TGCGCCAGCAGCCCGCTAGGGACAGGGGGTGAAAAACTGTTTTTT; CDR3 protein: CASSPLGTGGEKLFF
clone size: -; J gene: TRBJ2-3; D gene: TRBD2; V gene: TRBV10-3; CDR3 DNA: TGTGCCATCAGTGAGTCGAGCGGGGGGGCCGTAGATACGCAGTATTTT; CDR3 protein: CAISESSGGAVDTQYF
clone size: -; J gene: TRBJ2-3; D gene: TRBD1; V gene: TRBV15; CDR3 DNA: TGTGCCACCAGCAGCCGACAGGGTTGGGGAGATACGCAGTATTTT; CDR3 protein: CATSSRQGWGDTQYF
clone size: -; J gene: TRBJ1-2; D gene: -; V gene: TRBV9; CDR3 DNA: TGTGCCAGCAGCGCCCCAGGGTTAGAAAAGGGTAACTATGGCTACACCTTC; CDR3 protein: CASSAPGLEKGNYGYTF
clone size: -; J gene: TRBJ2-4; D gene: TRBD2; V gene: TRBV15; CDR3 DNA: TGTGCCACCAGCAGTGAACTAGCGGGGGGACCAAACATTCAGTACTTC; CDR3 protein: CATSSELAGGPNIQYF
clone size: -; J gene: TRBJ1-1; D gene: -; V gene: TRBV7-9; CDR3 DNA: TGTGCCAGCAGCTTACCCCTGCTGAGCCCAGAAGCTTTCTTT; CDR3 protein: CASSLPLLSPEAFF
clone size: few; J gene: TRBJ2-2; D gene: -; V gene: TRBV10-3; CDR3 DNA: TGTGCCATCAGTGATACGGGAACCGGGGAGCTGTTTTTT; CDR3 protein: CAISDTGTGELFF
clone size: once; J gene: TRBJ1-1; D gene: -; V gene: TRBV6-5; CDR3 DNA: TGTGCCAGCCGAAGGGGACGGGGGACTGAAGCTTTCTTT; CDR3 protein: CASRRGRGTEAFF
clone size: -; J gene: TRBJ2-6; D gene: TRBD2; V gene: TRBV5-6; CDR3 DNA: TGTGCCAGCAGCGGCGGGAGGGGAGAGATTTTTTCTGGGGCCAACGTCCTGACTTTC; CDR3 protein: CASSGGRGEIFSGANVLTF
clone size: -; J gene: TRBJ2-4; D gene: -; V gene: TRBV5-6; CDR3 DNA: TGTGCCAGCAGCGCAGGGTTGGGCAAAAACATTCAGTACTTC; CDR3 protein: CASSAGLGKNIQYF
clone size: -; J gene: TRBJ1-3; D gene: -; V gene: TRBV7-9; CDR3 DNA: TGTGCCAGCAGCCCTACCTGGGCGTCCGGAAACACCATATATTTT; CDR3 protein: CASSPTWASGNTIYF
clone size: -; J gene: TRBJ1-1; D gene: -; V gene: TRBV10-1; CDR3 DNA: TGCGCCAGCAGTGAGATGAGTGGCACTGAAGCTTTCTTT; CDR3 protein: CASSEMSGTEAFF
clone size: -; J gene: TRBJ1-4; D gene: -; V gene: TRBV7-8; CDR3 DNA: TGTGCCAGCAGCTTAGCCGGGCGGGGGGAAAAACTGTTTTTT; CDR3 protein: CASSLAGRGEKLFF
clone size: -; J gene: TRBJ2-1; D gene: TRBD1; V gene: TRBV7-3; CDR3 DNA: TGTGCCAGCAGCCAACCCGGGACAGGGGTGTCGGGTGAGCAGTTCTTC; CDR3 protein: CASSQPGTGVSGEQFF
clone size: -; J gene: TRBJ1-5; D gene: TRBD1; V gene: TRBV4-2; CDR3 DNA: TGTGCCAGCAGCCAAGTTCTTACGGGACAGTGGGACGGGCAGCCCCAGCATTTT; CDR3 protein: CASSQVLTGQWDGQPQHF
clone size: -; J gene: TRBJ2-7; D gene: TRBD1; V gene: TRBV19; CDR3 DNA: TGTGCCAGTAGTATGGGACAGGGATACGAGCAGTACTTC; CDR3 protein: CASSMGQGYEQYF
clone size: -; J gene: TRBJ2-4; D gene: TRBD2; V gene: TRBV9; CDR3 DNA: TGTGCCAGCAGCGGGCCGGGGGGGCCGGGTCTGAACATTCAGTACTTC; CDR3 protein: CASSGPGGPGLNIQYF
clone size: -; J gene: TRBJ2-1; D gene: TRBD1; V gene: TRBV5-1; CDR3 DNA: TGCGCCAGCAGCCTCGGACAGGGACAGTTCTTC; CDR3 protein: CASSLGQGQFF
clone size: few; J gene: TRBJ2-7; D gene: -; V gene: TRBV5-1; CDR3 DNA: TGCGCCAGCAGCCAGAACCCGACAGGCTCCGAGCAGTACTTC; CDR3 protein: CASSQNPTGSEQYF
clone size: -; J gene: TRBJ2-7; D gene: TRBD1; V gene: TRBV6-1; CDR3 DNA: TGTGCCAGCAATCATCCGGGGACAGGGTCCTACGAGCAGTACTTC; CDR3 protein: CASNHPGTGSYEQYF
clone size: -; J gene: TRBJ1-2; D gene: -; V gene: TRBV27; CDR3 DNA: TGTGCCACCCGGACAGCAGATAACTATGGCTACACCTTC; CDR3 protein: CATRTADNYGYTF
clone size: -; J gene: TRBJ1-1; D gene: -; V gene: TRBV5-1; CDR3 DNA: TGCGCCAGCAGCTTGGCACCTACGGGGAACACTGAAGCTTTCTTT; CDR3 protein: CASSLAPTGNTEAFF
clone size: -; J gene: TRBJ2-3; D gene: -; V gene: TRBV2; CDR3 DNA: TGTGCCAGCGCCCCCCACCAGGATACGCAGTATTTT; CDR3 protein: CASAPHQDTQYF
clone size: -; J gene: TRBJ2-7; D gene: -; V gene: TRBV15; CDR3 DNA: TGTGCCACCAGGGAGGACGAGGGCGTCTACGAGCAGTACTTC; CDR3 protein: CATREDEGVYEQYF
clone size: -; J gene: TRBJ1-3; D gene: -; V gene: TRBV5-6; CDR3 DNA: TGTGCCAGCAGTCGACGGAGCTCTGGAAACACCATATATTTT; CDR3 protein: CASSRRSSGNTIYF
clone size: -; J gene: TRBJ1-2; D gene: TRBD1; V gene: TRBV4-1; CDR3 DNA: TGCGCCAGCAGCCGCCCGACAGGGGACAACTATGGCTACACCTTC; CDR3 protein: CASSRPTGDNYGYTF
clone size: -; J gene: TRBJ1-5; D gene: -; V gene: TRBV2; CDR3 DNA: TGTGCCAGCAGCCCCGAGGGGTCGAGCAATCAGCCCCAGCATTTT; CDR3 protein: CASSPEGSSNQPQHF
clone size: -; J gene: TRBJ2-1; D gene: -; V gene: TRBV7-9; CDR3 DNA: TGTGCCAGCAGCTCCACCCCTGCGGGCGGTGAGCAGTTCTTC; CDR3 protein: CASSSTPAGGEQFF
clone size: -; J gene: TRBJ2-7; D gene: TRBD1; V gene: TRBV27; CDR3 DNA: TGTGCCAGCAGTTTGGGGACAGGCGGCTACTACGAGCAGTACTTC; CDR3 protein: CASSLGTGGYYEQYF
clone size: -; J gene: TRBJ2-7; D gene: -; V gene: TRBV9; CDR3 DNA: TGTGCCAGCAGCCCACCCGCCACCTCCTACGAGCAGTACTTC; CDR3 protein: CASSPPATSYEQYF
clone size: -; J gene: TRBJ1-5; D gene: -; V gene: TRBV6-5; CDR3 DNA: TGTGCCAGCAGACGTGGACAGACAAATCAGCCCCAGCATTTT; CDR3 protein: CASRRGQTNQPQHF
clone size: once; J gene: TRBJ2-3; D gene: TRBD1; V gene: TRBV2; CDR3 DNA: TGTGCCAGCAAACCTGACAGGGACCATAGCACAGATACGCAGTATTTT; CDR3 protein: CASKPDRDHSTDTQYF
clone size: -; J gene: TRBJ2-2; D gene: -; V gene: TRBV7-9; CDR3 DNA: TGTGCCAGCAGTCCCTATAGGGGGTCCGGGGAGCTGTTTTTT; CDR3 protein: CASSPYRGSGELFF
clone size: -; J gene: TRBJ1-4; D gene: TRBD1; V gene: TRBV6-5; CDR3 DNA: TGTGCCAGCAGTTACTCGCAGGGACAGCTTATCAAAAAACTGTTTTTT; CDR3 protein: CASSYSQGQLIKKLFF
clone size: -; J gene: TRBJ1-5; D gene: -; V gene: TRBV27; CDR3 DNA: TGTGCCAGCAGTTTCTCAGGGAGGACCCAGCCCCAGCATTTT; CDR3 protein: CASSFSGRTQPQHF
clone size: -; J gene: TRBJ2-3; D gene: -; V gene: TRBV5-1; CDR3 DNA: TGCGCCAGCAGCTTGGGGTCAGGGACGCGGACAGATACGCAGTATTTT; CDR3 protein: CASSLGSGTRTDTQYF
clone size: -; J gene: TRBJ2-1; D gene: -; V gene: TRBV18; CDR3 DNA: TGTGCCAGTGGAGGAGACCACAGATCCTACAATGAGCAGTTCTTC; CDR3 protein: CASGGDHRSYNEQFF
clone size: -; J gene: TRBJ2-7; D gene: -; V gene: TRBV6-1; CDR3 DNA: TGTGCCAGCAGTGAAGCCCGCGACAGGTACTTC; CDR3 protein: CASSEARDRYF
clone size: -; J gene: TRBJ2-7; D gene: -; V gene: TRBV7-2; CDR3 DNA: TGTGCCAGCAGCGTGACTAGTTACGAGCAGTACTTC; CDR3 protein: CASSVTSYEQYF
clone size: once; J gene: TRBJ2-7; D gene: TRBD1; V gene: TRBV18; CDR3 DNA: TGTGCCAGCTCACCGGGGACAGGGGTCTACGAGCAGTACTTC; CDR3 protein: CASSPGTGVYEQYF
clone size: -; J gene: TRBJ2-3; D gene: TRBD2; V gene: TRBV7-2; CDR3 DNA: TGTGCCAGCAGCTTTGAGCGGGGTCGAAATACGCAGTATTTT; CDR3 protein: CASSFERGRNTQYF
clone size: once; J gene: TRBJ2-1; D gene: -; V gene: TRBV11-2; CDR3 DNA: TGTGCCAGCAGCTCTGGACAGAGTGGGTACAATGAGCAGTTCTTC; CDR3 protein: CASSSGQSGYNEQFF
clone size: few; J gene: TRBJ2-7; D gene: TRBD1; V gene: TRBV19; CDR3 DNA: TGTGCCAGCCGGGACAGGGCCAACTACGAGCAGTACTTC; CDR3 protein: CASRDRANYEQYF
clone size: -; J gene: TRBJ1-6; D gene: -; V gene: TRBV5-8; CDR3 DNA: TGTGCCGAGCAGGGGAATAATTCACCCCTCCACTTT; CDR3 protein: CAEQGNNSPLHF
clone size: -; J gene: TRBJ1-1; D gene: -; V gene: TRBV5-1; CDR3 DNA: TGCGCCAGCAGTTGGACCATGGGTACTGAAGCTTTCTTT; CDR3 protein: CASSWTMGTEAFF
clone size: -; J gene: TRBJ2-7; D gene: -; V gene: TRBV9; CDR3 DNA: TGTGCCAGCAGCGTAAGTCCCGGGACCAGCTCCTACGAGCAGTACTTC; CDR3 protein: CASSVSPGTSSYEQYF